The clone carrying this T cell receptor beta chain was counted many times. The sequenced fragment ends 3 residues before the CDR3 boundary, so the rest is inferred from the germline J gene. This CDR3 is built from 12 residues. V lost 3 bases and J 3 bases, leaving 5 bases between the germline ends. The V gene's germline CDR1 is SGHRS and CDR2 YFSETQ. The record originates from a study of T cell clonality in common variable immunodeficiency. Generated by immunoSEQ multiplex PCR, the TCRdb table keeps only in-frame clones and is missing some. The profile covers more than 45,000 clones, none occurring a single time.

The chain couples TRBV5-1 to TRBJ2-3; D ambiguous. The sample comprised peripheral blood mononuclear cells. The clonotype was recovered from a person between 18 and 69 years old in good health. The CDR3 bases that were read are TGCGCCAGCAGCTCCACTACAGATACG. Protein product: CASSSTTDT. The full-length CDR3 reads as CASSSTTDTQYF.